This T cell receptor beta chain was sequenced for a study of shared clonotypes between healthy human individuals. Turning to the study itself: Three CD4 naive, three CD4 memory, two CD8 naive and one CD8 memory plate were used per donor.

V lost 3 bases and J 7 bases, leaving 20 bases between the germline ends. The length of the CDR3 is 16 residues. From germline, CDR1 is SGHDT and CDR2 YYEEEE. Sequencing was performed with immunoSEQ multiplex PCR; in TCRdb, only in-frame clones are kept and a portion is missing. Among about 600,000 clones, 97% were seen once, and the ten largest hold around 0.057%. The donor population consisted of healthy HIV-negative adults with no recent acute infections or vaccinations. J is TRBJ1-5 and V is TRBV5-6, with D tentatively TRBD1 (6 bases). The sample taken for sequencing was naive CD4+ T cells sorted from blood. Described subset: CD45RA+ positively selected. The TCR comes from a woman in her thirties in good health. CDR3 nucleotides: TGTGCCAGCAGCTCTAGGGTCAGGGGCGCAGGACAGCCCCAGCATTTT. This gives the protein CASSSRVRGAGQPQHF.